This T cell receptor (beta chain) appears in the sequencing data of a study of T cells of healthy individuals. This clonotype was detected a few times. TCRdb reanalysed the 5' RACE reads using MiXCR and keeps one entry per CDR3 protein. The sample shows about 40,000 distinct CDR3 sequences, about 4.2% of them seen only once. The receptor was isolated from a human donor in good health.

The CDR3 sequence is CSARSEITGTKNSAWETQYF. The CDR3 nucleotides read TGCAGTGCTAGGTCAGAAATAACCGGGACAAAAAATTCTGCGTGGGAGACCCAGTACTTC. The V and J genes are TRBV20-1 and TRBJ2-5, with D perhaps TRBD1 (6 bases). This CDR3 region has 20 residues. Trimming removed 3 bases from V and 5 bases from J, with 34 bases in between. The germline gives CDR1 DFQATT, CDR2 SNEGSKA (reference sequence).